This passage covers 15 T cell receptor beta chains from one sample sequenced in a study of post-analysis software for immune sequencing data. Whole-study results and caveats: With TRBV5-6, TRBV5-1 and TRBV20-1 included, about five TRBV segments were more frequent in patients than in controls.

Unique molecular identifiers had been added to the TCR beta cDNA libraries. MiXCR was run by TCRdb on the PCR reads, yielding one entry per CDR3 protein. The sample carries 750,000 to 950,000 distinct CDR3 sequences, about 45% recorded once. The antigens these receptors bind are not known. Sequencing input: blood. The receptors stem from a girl aged 10 to 17 with multiple sclerosis.

This clonotype was recorded a few times. V is TRBV12-3 or TRBV12-4 and J is TRBJ1-2; tentatively, D is TRBD1 (5 bases). The ends were cut back, 8 bases at V and 4 bases at J, with 23 bases in the middle. The CDR3 covers 16 residues. CDR3 residues: CASGGGGTPPVYGYTF. The CDR3 DNA is TGTGCCAGCGGAGGTGGGGGGACTCCCCCGGTCTATGGCTACACCTTC.

This clonotype was seen a few times. The V and J genes are TRBV9 and TRBJ2-1; 14 bases match TRBD2. J gave up 9 bases and V 3 bases, and 5 bases lay outside the gene matches. CDR3 length: 15 amino acids. CDR1 is SGDLS, CDR2 YYNGEE, per germline. CDR3 amino acids: CASSAGLAGDGEQFF. CDR3 coding DNA: TGTGCCAGCAGCGCGGGACTAGCGGGAGATGGTGAGCAGTTCTTC.

The rearrangement uses TRBV20-1 and TRBJ2-3; 11 bases line up with TRBD2. J lost 0 bases, V lost 7 bases, and 3 bases had no gene match. This CDR3 region has 14 residues. Per germline, CDR1 DFQATT and CDR2 SNEGSKA (reference sequence). CDR3 DNA: TGCAGTGACCGGACTAGCGGGAGCACAGATACGCAGTATTTT. Its translation is CSDRTSGSTDTQYF.

V and J are TRBV12-3 or TRBV12-4 and TRBJ2-1; the match to TRBD2 covers 8 bases. The CDR3 is 12 residues long. V lost 3 bases, J lost 12 bases, and 4 bases stayed unmatched. This chain's CDR3 is CASSFPAGVQFF. In DNA, the CDR3 is TGTGCCAGCAGTTTCCCAGCGGGGGTGCAGTTCTTC.

This clonotype was found a few times. The rearrangement links TRBV7-9 to TRBJ2-5; D is ambiguous. The length of the CDR3 is 11 residues. Germline V lookup: CDR1 SEHNR, CDR2 FQNEAQ (reference sequence). Trimming stripped 3 bases from V and 11 bases from J, with 10 bases between. In nucleotides, the CDR3 is TGTGCCAGCAGCTTTTTGAGAGAGCAGTACTTC. This translates into CASSFLREQYF.

The V gene is TRBV4-1, the J gene TRBJ2-7; D call uncertain. CDR1 MGHRA and CDR2 YSYEKL come from the germline V gene. V lost 0 bases and J lost 3, with 6 bases in between. CDR3 length: 13 residues. For the CDR3, the DNA is TGCGCCAGCAGCCAAGAATACAGCTACGAGCAGTACTTC. It translates to CASSQEYSYEQYF.

V gene TRBV12-3 or TRBV12-4 combines with J gene TRBJ2-2, with D perhaps TRBD2 (5 bases). Trimming removed 7 bases from V and 4 bases from J, with 19 bases in between. The CDR3 runs 16 residues. In DNA, the CDR3 is TGTGCCAGCACCCTTCTGAGGGCCACTTCCACCGGGGAGCTGTTTTTT. Translation gives CASTLLRATSTGELFF.

This clonotype has more than one count but fewer than ten. This chain links TRBV20-1 with TRBJ2-3, with D hard to call. Germline CDR1 reads DFQATT; CDR2 reads SNEGSKA (reference sequence). The length of the CDR3 is 12 residues. V was trimmed by 8 bases and J by 3 bases, leaving 12 bases between them. The CDR3 nucleotides are TGCAGTCCATGGAAGGGAACAGATACGCAGTATTTT. Translation gives CSPWKGTDTQYF.

This clonotype showed up just a few times. The chain carries TRBV7-9 and TRBJ2-7; weak D call: TRBD1 (5 bases). V was pared by 5 bases and J by 2 bases, with 19 bases between. The CDR3 totals 16 residues. Germline CDR1 reads SEHNR; CDR2 reads FQNEAQ (reference sequence). The CDR3 DNA reads TGTGCCAGCAGCCCCAGTGCAGGGCACGACACCTACGAGCAGTACTTC. As protein: CASSPSAGHDTYEQYF.

J is TRBJ2-5 and V is TRBV13; 8 bases align to TRBD2. J was trimmed by 2 bases and V by 2 bases; bases with no gene match: 10. The CDR3 runs to 17 residues. The germline V gene has CDR1 PRHDT and CDR2 FYEKMQ (reference sequence). CDR3 sequence: CASSLSPAGDGQETQYF. The CDR3 DNA reads TGTGCCAGCAGCTTAAGCCCAGCGGGAGATGGTCAAGAGACCCAGTACTTC.

The chain carries TRBV7-3 and TRBJ2-3, with D hard to call. Looked up from germline, CDR1 is SGHTA and CDR2 is FQGTGA. Trimming removed 5 bases from V and 2 bases from J, with 8 bases in between. The CDR3 covers 13 residues. The CDR3 sequence is CASSQDTTDTQYF. In nucleotides, the CDR3 is TGTGCCAGCAGCCAAGACACCACAGATACGCAGTATTTT.

This clonotype was seen only a few times. V usage is TRBV18 and J usage is TRBJ2-1; TRBD1 agrees at 8 bases. The length of the CDR3 is 14 residues. Germline lookup yields CDR1 KGHSH and CDR2 LQKENI. With 6 bases clipped from V and 7 bases from J, the junction kept 8 bases outside the gene matches. CDR3 protein: CASSRQGSSNEQFF. In nucleotides, the CDR3 is TGTGCCAGCTCTCGACAGGGGTCAAGTAATGAGCAGTTCTTC.

This clonotype was counted between two and nine times. The V call is TRBV29-1, the J call TRBJ2-1; D is possibly TRBD1 (6 bases). Trimming removed 7 bases from V and 0 bases from J, with 16 bases in between. Germline V lookup: CDR1 SQVTM, CDR2 ANQGSEA. This CDR3 contains 15 residues. The CDR3 nucleotides are TGCAGCGGGTCACCGGGACAAAGCTCCTACAATGAGCAGTTCTTC. This sequence encodes CSGSPGQSSYNEQFF.

This clonotype occurred a few times. The rearrangement uses TRBV27 and TRBJ2-4, with 7 bases identical to TRBD2. The closer fit of TRBJ2-7 to the DNA end suggests the J call may be wrong. The CDR3 has 14 amino acids. Germline V gene sequence: CDR1 MNHEY, CDR2 SMNVEV (reference sequence). Here the CDR3 reads CASSLRGRGDEQYF. In DNA, the CDR3 is TGTGCCAGCAGCCTCCGGGGCCGGGGGGACGAGCAGTACTTC.

The genes are TRBV29-1 and TRBJ1-2, with TRBD1 matching 8 bases. The germline CDR1 and CDR2 sequences are SQVTM and ANQGSEA. CDR3 length: 14 residues. V dropped 6 bases and J dropped 0; count of bases not matched to a gene: 6. CDR3 in amino acids: CSVKAQGANYGYTF. In nucleotides, the CDR3 is TGCAGCGTAAAGGCACAGGGGGCTAACTATGGCTACACCTTC. Filled out from reference TRBV29-1 and TRBJ1-2, the complete variable domain reads SAVISQKPSRDICQRGTSLTIQCQVDSQVTMMFWYRQQPGQSLTLIATANQGSEATYESGFVIDKFPISRPNLTFSTLTVSNMSPEDSSIYLCSVKAQGANYGYTFGSGTRLTVV.